This TCR beta chain is drawn from a study of T cell responses to AZD1222 COVID-19 vaccine. Overall study findings and caveats: A mostly white British donor set with more females was recruited, and clonal diversity was possibly underestimated.

Germline V gene sequence: CDR1 SGHTS, CDR2 YDEGEE. This CDR3 is built from 13 residues. Trimming shortened V by 1 base and J by 1 base, and 5 bases separated the two germline ends. TCRdb's copy holds only in-frame clones and misses some; the assay was immunoSEQ multiplex PCR. The sample shows approximately 110,000 clones, 85% to 90% of them seen only once. Concerning this clone itself: Its antigen is still unknown.

The V call is TRBV5-8, the J call TRBJ1-1; no firm D call. The receptor's source is an adult in good health. The sample was peripheral blood, taken on day 0 of AZD1222 vaccination. In DNA, the CDR3 is TGTGCCAGCAGCTTGACACCGAACACTGAAGCTTTCTTT. Encoded protein: CASSLTPNTEAFF.